A single count supports the clone carrying this T cell receptor beta chain. The antigen is undetermined. This sample stems from a study of cytomegalovirus exposure and HLA in healthy donors. At the level of the study: Early released data comprised some 85 million unique TCRs from HLA-typed donors. Study observations and caveats: Being productive about 87% or about 30% of the time was typical of most TCR beta V segments in an earlier analysis. Among TCR beta chains, those listed as cytomegalovirus-associated numbered roughly 150.

The CDR3 totals 19 residues. In germline, CDR1 is LGHNA, CDR2 YNFKEQ. V was trimmed by 3 bases and J by 1 base, leaving 21 bases between them. Researchers ran the PCR with 60 Vbeta and 13 Jbeta primers. The data were produced by immunoSEQ multiplex PCR, yet TCRdb's version contains in-frame clones alone and is incomplete. The sample includes tens of thousands of clones, just over 75% of them seen just once. The clonotype comes from a man aged 45 to 65 in good health and CMV-seronegative. The sample comprised PBMCs. This chain joins TRBV4-2 and TRBJ2-2; weak D call: TRBD2 (6 bases). The CDR3 nucleotides are TGTGCCAGCAGCCACCTTGGGGCGGGGCGCAGTCAGAACACCGGGGAGCTGTTTTTT. As protein: CASSHLGAGRSQNTGELFF.